These T cell receptor beta chains were read from a single sample in a study of patients and donors after allogeneic stem cell transplantation. TCRdb re-derived calls from the RT-PCR reads in MiXCR, one entry per CDR3 protein. Of more than 850,000 distinct CDR3 sequences in the sample, about a sixth were seen once. The sequenced material came from blood, either unsorted or a sorted T cell fraction (not recorded which). The source of these receptors is a human donor who was either an allogeneic HSCT recipient or a stem cell or donor lymphocyte infusion donor (not recorded which). It is not recorded whose cells these are; they may come from a transplant donor. The CDR3 runs from the conserved cysteine through the conserved F or W. A D gene is named only where the DNA matches it firmly. Some rows mark clone size as missing; the rest say once, few, many or name a class of expanded clone.

V: TRBV14; D: .; J: TRBJ1-1; size: .; DNA: TGTGCCAGCAGCCGATTTATTGGGGGACCTAACACTGAAGCTTTCTTT; CDR3: CASSRFIGGPNTEAFF
V: TRBV9; D: TRBD1; J: TRBJ1-2; size: .; DNA: TGTGCCAGCAGCGTCGACAGGGGGGCTTGGTATGGCTACACCTTC; CDR3: CASSVDRGAWYGYTF
V: TRBV20-1; D: .; J: TRBJ2-7; size: few; DNA: TGCAGTGCTAGGACCCTTAGCTCCTACGAGCAGTACTTC; CDR3: CSARTLSSYEQYF
V: TRBV20-1; D: .; J: TRBJ2-4; size: .; DNA: TGCAGTGCTAGGGGATTAACGGAGTTCCTAGCCAAAAACATTCAGTACTTC; CDR3: CSARGLTEFLAKNIQYF
V: TRBV7-8; D: .; J: TRBJ2-5; size: .; DNA: TGTGCCAGCAGCGTCGTGGTGGGGCCGGCCGAAGAGACCCAGTACTTC; CDR3: CASSVVVGPAEETQYF
V: TRBV6-1; D: TRBD2; J: TRBJ2-5; size: few; DNA: TGTGCCAGCCGGGGACTAGCGTACCAAGAGACCCAGTACTTC; CDR3: CASRGLAYQETQYF
V: TRBV5-1; D: TRBD2; J: TRBJ2-1; size: .; DNA: TGCGCCAGCAGCTTTCCTAGCGGGAGCCCCTACAATGAGCAGTTCTTC; CDR3: CASSFPSGSPYNEQFF
V: TRBV10-3; D: .; J: TRBJ2-3; size: .; DNA: TGTGCCATTGGGACGTCGGAAGATACGCAGTATTTT; CDR3: CAIGTSEDTQYF
V: TRBV6-2/TRBV6-3; D: .; J: TRBJ2-5; size: .; DNA: TGTGCCAGCGGTGGGGGGCCCAAAGAGACCCAGTACTTC; CDR3: CASGGGPKETQYF
V: TRBV27; D: .; J: TRBJ1-2; size: .; DNA: TGTGCCAGCAGTTTAAAGGGTATCTATGGCTACACCTTC; CDR3: CASSLKGIYGYTF
V: TRBV5-5; D: .; J: TRBJ1-2; size: .; DNA: TGTGCCAGCAGCTCTGGGGCGAGGAGGCGGCAAGATGGCTACACCTTC; CDR3: CASSSGARRRQDGYTF
V: TRBV5-6; D: TRBD2; J: TRBJ2-3; size: .; DNA: TGTGCCAGCAGCGGTAGCGGGATGTCCTCAGATACGCAGTATTTT; CDR3: CASSGSGMSSDTQYF
V: TRBV5-1; D: .; J: TRBJ2-7; size: .; DNA: TGCGCCAGCAGCCCGAAGGAGCAAGGCCCCGAGCAGTACTTC; CDR3: CASSPKEQGPEQYF
V: TRBV25-1; D: .; J: TRBJ1-6; size: .; DNA: TGTGCCAGCAGTGAATATCGTGGACAAGGGTCTTCACCCCTCCACTTT; CDR3: CASSEYRGQGSSPLHF